This T cell receptor beta chain appears in the sequencing data of a study of T cell changes during pregnancy in multiple sclerosis (dated by TCRdb to the late 2010s). About the full investigation: Changes in the T cell repertoire over the course of pregnancy were examined in this study in women with multiple sclerosis.

The germline V gene (reference sequence) specifies LNHNV as CDR1 and YYDKDF as CDR2. The CDR3 holds 13 amino acids from the cysteine to the phenylalanine. Solely the CDR3 DNA is kept, with 39 bases framed from the first base. V lost 0 bases and J lost 8 bases; the stretch between them is 10 bases long. This clone was seen once. What this receptor recognizes is not known. No much larger clone is present one base from it, and per-base qualities are unavailable. Receptors were amplified or captured by the immunoSEQ multiplex PCR assay. TCRdb took this table from immuneACCESS and kept in-frame rearrangements with V and J called. Such tables lack part of the clones; where checked against another copy, unresolved V genes explain under half of the gap, and the rest is unexplained. A total of just under 100,000 clones appear in this sample, over 85% of them only once. About 0.95% of the sample comes from the top ten.

The input for sequencing was peripheral blood, taken after pregnancy. The sequence derives from a female donor with multiple sclerosis, enrolled in a pregnancy study. This sequence uses TRBV15 and TRBJ1-2; the D gene assignment is ambiguous. The DNA reads TGTGCCACCAGCAGAGATCAGTCCCTCGGCTACACCTTC. Translated, this gives CATSRDQSLGYTF.